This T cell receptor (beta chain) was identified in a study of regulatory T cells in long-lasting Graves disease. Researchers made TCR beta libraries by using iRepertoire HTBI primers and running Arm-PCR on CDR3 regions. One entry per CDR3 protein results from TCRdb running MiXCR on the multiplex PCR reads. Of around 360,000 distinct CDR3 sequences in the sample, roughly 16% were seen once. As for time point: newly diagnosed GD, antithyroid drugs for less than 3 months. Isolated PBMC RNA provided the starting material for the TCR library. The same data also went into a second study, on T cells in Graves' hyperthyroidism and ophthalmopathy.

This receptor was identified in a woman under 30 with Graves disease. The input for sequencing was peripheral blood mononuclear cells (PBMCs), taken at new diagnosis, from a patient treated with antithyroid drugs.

The CDR3, as DNA: TGTGCCAGCAGAGACGGACAGTTCGGCTACACCTTC. Its protein product is CASRDGQFGYTF. V usage is TRBV9 and J usage is TRBJ1-2, with D perhaps TRBD1 (6 bases). The CDR3 totals 12 residues. With 5 bases removed from V and 8 bases from J, the gap between germline ends came to 13 bases. Germline CDR1 is SGDLS and CDR2 is YYNGEE.